This T cell receptor beta chain was sequenced for a study of T cells in tumors after PD-1 blockade. The method was immunoSEQ multiplex PCR; TCRdb's version includes in-frame clones alone and lacks a portion of them. This table holds about 59,000 clones, 80% found once. The V gene end was trimmed by 2 bases and the J gene end by 3 bases; junction bases not matched to a gene: 6. The CDR3 is 16 amino acids. CDR1 WSHSY and CDR2 SAAADI come from the germline V gene. The material was PBMCs, obtained before anti-PD-1 treatment. The genes are TRBV10-2 and TRBJ2-1, with 8 nucleotides matching TRBD2. This TCR derives from a human donor with basal cell carcinoma. CDR3 loop: CASSEIGSGDYNEQFF. CDR3 DNA: TGCGCCAGCAGTGAGATTGGTAGCGGGGACTACAATGAGCAGTTCTTC.